The 20 T cell receptor beta chains below come from one sample, sequenced in a study of beta chain features in type 1 diabetes (dated by TCRdb to the late 2010s). No antigen is known for these receptors. Overall study results and their limits: In all four CD4+ subsets, TCRB CDR3 length was moderately but significantly shorter in type 1 diabetes patients.

Libraries were made using the immunoSEQ multiplex PCR assay. The entire amount of isolated RNA was reverse transcribed using the High Capacity cDNA Reverse Transcription Kit, so the sequenced TCRB transcripts were expressed ones. The table comes from immuneACCESS by way of TCRdb, which keeps in-frame sequences with V and J called. Part of the clones is missing from these tables; in studies checked, under half for an unresolved V gene and the rest for unknown reasons. For this sample there are 640,000 or so clones; around an eighth appear just once. Together, the top ten hold roughly 0.04% of the sample. Sequencing was performed on naive CD4+ T cells from blood. This specimen's cell subset or site label, per the study, means: true naive CD4+ T cells. These receptors originate from a man aged 18 to 30 with type 1 diabetes.

This clone was found a few times. The V gene is TRBV30, the J gene TRBJ2-1; TRBD2 agrees at 11 bases. With 0 bases clipped from V and 0 bases from J, the junction kept 7 bases outside the gene matches. Germline V lookup: CDR1 GTSNPN, CDR2 SVGIG (reference sequence). This CDR3 is built from 18 residues. CDR3 region: CAWSVLGTSGSSYNEQFF. The CDR3 DNA reads as TGTGCCTGGAGTGTCCTGGGAACTAGCGGGAGCTCCTACAATGAGCAGTTCTTC. The whole variable domain, filled in from reference TRBV30 and TRBJ2-1, reads SQTIHQWPATLVQPVGSPLSLECTVEGTSNPNLYWYRQAAGRGLQLLFYSVGIGQISSEVPQNLSASRPQDRQFILSSKKLLLSDSGFYLCAWSVLGTSGSSYNEQFFGPGTRLTVL.

This clone has only a few counts. The chain employs TRBV7-2 and TRBJ2-1, with TRBD2 identical over 8 bases. This CDR3 spans 13 amino acids. Trimming cost V 6 bases and J 5 bases; bases outside gene matches: 3. The V gene's germline CDR1 is SGHTA and CDR2 FQGNSA. The CDR3 here is CASRTSVHNEQFF. The DNA for the CDR3 is TGTGCCAGCAGGACTAGCGTCCACAATGAGCAGTTCTTC.

This clone was counted between two and nine times. The V call is TRBV7-2, the J call TRBJ2-1; D remains ambiguous. The V and J ends lost 1 base and 3 bases respectively, with 10 bases between them. Germline V gene lookup returns CDR1 SGHTA and CDR2 FQGNSA. The CDR3 consists of 15 residues. In nucleotides, the CDR3 is TGTGCCAGCAGCTTAGGACCCCCTGGCTACAATGAGCAGTTCTTC. The encoded protein is CASSLGPPGYNEQFF.

The table lists this clone with a few counts. This chain connects TRBV4-1 to TRBJ2-5; TRBD1 is a possible D gene (6 bases). V was shortened by 4 bases and J by 5 bases, with 11 bases between the two germline ends. Germline assignment: CDR1 MGHRA and CDR2 YSYEKL. The CDR3 covers 13 residues. CDR3 in amino acids: CASSLGTTETQYF. The CDR3 nucleotides read TGCGCCAGCAGCCTCGGGACAACCGAGACCCAGTACTTC.

About this clone: Compared with germline, one end of the junction differs, possibly owing to a read error. V is TRBV2 and J is TRBJ2-7; D perhaps matches TRBD2 (6 bases). Germline CDR1 is SNHLY and CDR2 is FYNNEI. The CDR3 runs to 15 residues. CDR3 protein: CASSEESLEGYGQYF. Written as DNA, the CDR3 is TGTGCCAGCAGTGAAGAAAGTCTGGAGGGTTACGGGCAGTACTTC.

The rearrangement uses TRBV4-1 and TRBJ2-1, with unresolved D. CDR1 and CDR2 (germline): MGHRA, YSYEKL. CDR3 length: 15 amino acids. Trimming shortened V by 3 bases and J by 8 bases, and 17 bases separated the two germline ends. The CDR3 bases are TGCGCCAGCAGCCAGATTCCCTCATTCTTCGATGAGCAGTTCTTC. Protein: CASSQIPSFFDEQFF.

This clone turned up a few times. CDR3 residues: CASRPTGGRNTEAFF. CDR3 in DNA: TGCGCCAGCAGACCGACAGGGGGTAGGAACACTGAAGCTTTCTTT. The V and J genes are TRBV4-1 and TRBJ1-1; 9 positions match TRBD1. V shed 6 bases, J shed 1 base, and the junction held 6 bases outside the gene matches. CDR1 is MGHRA and CDR2 is YSYEKL in the germline V gene. The CDR3 extends over 15 amino acids.

This clone has a handful of counts. The chain couples TRBV7-2 to TRBJ2-1, with 9 bases that match TRBD2. Trimming removed 2 bases from V and 8 bases from J; junction bases left unmatched: 7. Per germline, CDR1 SGHTA and CDR2 FQGNSA. CDR3 size: 15 residues. The CDR3 sequence is CASSLLAGDFHEQFF. CDR3 DNA: TGTGCCAGCAGCTTATTAGCGGGAGATTTCCATGAGCAGTTCTTC.

A few counts support this clone. The chain joins TRBV28 to TRBJ2-7; D is perhaps TRBD1 (5 bases). Trimming stripped 5 bases from V and 3 bases from J, with 11 bases between. CDR1 MDHEN and CDR2 SYDVKM come from the germline V gene. This CDR3 is 13 amino acids long. The CDR3 loop is CASSAAGIYEQYF. The CDR3, as DNA: TGTGCCAGCAGTGCGGCAGGGATCTACGAGCAGTACTTC.

This clone showed up just a few times. The CDR3 region has the DNA TGTGCCAGCAGTTACGGTCGGCAGGGAGTCTACGAGCAGTACTTC. Its protein product is CASSYGRQGVYEQYF. The V and J genes are TRBV6-5 and TRBJ2-7, with D perhaps being TRBD1 or TRBD2 (5 bases each). The CDR3 runs 15 residues. The V end was cut by 2 bases, the J end by 3 bases, with 14 bases between. Germline V CDR1 and CDR2: MNHEY, SVGAGI.

The rearrangement uses TRBV6-5 and TRBJ2-7, with TRBD1 identical over 8 bases. The CDR3 is 15 residues long. The germline V gene encodes CDR1 MNHEY and CDR2 SVGAGI. The V and J ends lost 5 bases and 6 bases, in that order; junction bases with no gene match: 12. This CDR3 is CASSPSGQGSGEQYF. CDR3 DNA sequence: TGTGCCAGCAGTCCGTCTGGACAGGGTTCTGGCGAGCAGTACTTC.

This chain links TRBV11-2 with TRBJ2-5; 8 bases align to TRBD2. Germline trimming cut 4 bases from V and 0 bases from J; bases unmatched to any gene: 10. CDR1 is SGHAT, CDR2 FQNNGV, per germline. The CDR3 spans 17 residues. CDR3 region: CASSSGGRQLYQETQYF. CDR3 DNA: TGTGCCAGCAGCTCGGGAGGGCGACAGTTGTACCAAGAGACCCAGTACTTC.

A few counts support this clone. The chain recombines TRBV7-2 with TRBJ2-7, with 11 nucleotides matching TRBD2. This CDR3 has 14 residues. The junction had 0 bases not matched to a gene; V was cut back by 3 bases and J by 2 bases. Per germline, CDR1 SGHTA and CDR2 FQGNSA. CDR3: CASSFSGGAYEQYF. The CDR3 DNA reads as TGTGCCAGCAGCTTTAGCGGGGGGGCCTACGAGCAGTACTTC.

This clone was counted between two and nine times. The gene calls are TRBV18 and TRBJ2-1, with 11 positions matching TRBD2. The germline CDR1 and CDR2 sequences are KGHSH and LQKENI. This CDR3 has 15 amino acids. The V gene end was trimmed by 6 bases and the J gene end by 6 bases; junction bases not matched to a gene: 7. The chain's CDR3 is CASSASSGRSNEQFF. CDR3 bases: TGTGCCAGCTCCGCCTCTAGCGGGAGGAGCAATGAGCAGTTCTTC.

This clone was counted only a few times. The chain combines TRBV18 with TRBJ2-3; tentatively, D is TRBD1 (5 bases). From germline, CDR1 is KGHSH and CDR2 LQKENI. V was clipped by 4 bases and J by 3 bases, with 8 bases between them. The CDR3 consists of 13 residues. The CDR3 loop reads CASSLDSTDTQYF. DNA of the CDR3: TGTGCCAGCTCACTTGACAGTACAGATACGCAGTATTTT.

This chain uses TRBV30 with TRBJ1-1, with 9 bases aligning to TRBD1. CDR3 size: 13 residues. Germline V lookup: CDR1 GTSNPN, CDR2 SVGIG (reference sequence). With V trimmed by 4 bases and J by 4 bases, 4 bases remained unmatched. The CDR3 coding sequence is TGTGCCTGGACCGGGACAGGGCCCACTGAAGCTTTCTTT. Translating it yields CAWTGTGPTEAFF.

This clone was picked up a small number of times. This chain joins TRBV13 and TRBJ2-7; 11 bases match TRBD1. V dropped 4 bases and J dropped 5; count of bases not matched to a gene: 7. Per germline, CDR1 PRHDT and CDR2 FYEKMQ (reference sequence). There are 15 residues in the CDR3. CDR3 DNA: TGTGCCAGCAGCTCACCGGGACAGGGGGAGCACGAGCAGTACTTC. Amino acids: CASSSPGQGEHEQYF.

This clone has just a few counts. The rearrangement links TRBV7-2 to TRBJ2-7; no clear D. Germline assignment: CDR1 SGHTA and CDR2 FQGNSA. The CDR3 totals 12 residues. The V gene lost 5 bases and the J gene lost 4 bases, with 9 bases spanning the gap. CDR3 nucleotides: TGTGCCAGCAGCAGGGCACCTTACGAGCAGTACTTC. The encoded protein is CASSRAPYEQYF.

The V gene is TRBV5-6, the J gene TRBJ2-3, with TRBD1 matching over 8 bases. The junction had 1 base not matched to a gene; V was cut back by 0 bases and J by 4 bases. This CDR3 contains 14 residues. Per germline, CDR1 SGHDT and CDR2 YYEEEE. The CDR3 sequence: CASSLGQGPDTQYF. The DNA for the CDR3 is TGTGCCAGCAGCTTGGGACAGGGGCCAGATACGCAGTATTTT.

This clone showed up just a few times. The chain combines TRBV30 with TRBJ2-3, with D perhaps matching TRBD2 (5 bases). The CDR3 is made up of 14 amino acids. Germline values: CDR1 GTSNPN, CDR2 SVGIG (reference sequence). Trimming shortened V by 5 bases and J by 0 bases, and 12 bases separated the two germline ends. The CDR3 region has the DNA TGTGCCTGGGCGATAGGACTGAGCACAGATACGCAGTATTTT. This gives the protein CAWAIGLSTDTQYF.